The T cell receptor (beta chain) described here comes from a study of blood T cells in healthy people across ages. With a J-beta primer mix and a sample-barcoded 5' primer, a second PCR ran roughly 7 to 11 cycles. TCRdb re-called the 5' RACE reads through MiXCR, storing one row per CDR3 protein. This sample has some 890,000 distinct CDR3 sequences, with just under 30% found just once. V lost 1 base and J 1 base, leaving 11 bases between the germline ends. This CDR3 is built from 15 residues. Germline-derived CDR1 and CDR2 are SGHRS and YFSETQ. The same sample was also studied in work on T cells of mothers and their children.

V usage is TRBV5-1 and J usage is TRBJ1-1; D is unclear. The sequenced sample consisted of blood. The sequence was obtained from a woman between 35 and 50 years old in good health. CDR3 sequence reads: CASSLSAAENTEAFF. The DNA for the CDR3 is TGCGCCAGCAGCTTGTCGGCAGCCGAGAACACTGAAGCTTTCTTT.